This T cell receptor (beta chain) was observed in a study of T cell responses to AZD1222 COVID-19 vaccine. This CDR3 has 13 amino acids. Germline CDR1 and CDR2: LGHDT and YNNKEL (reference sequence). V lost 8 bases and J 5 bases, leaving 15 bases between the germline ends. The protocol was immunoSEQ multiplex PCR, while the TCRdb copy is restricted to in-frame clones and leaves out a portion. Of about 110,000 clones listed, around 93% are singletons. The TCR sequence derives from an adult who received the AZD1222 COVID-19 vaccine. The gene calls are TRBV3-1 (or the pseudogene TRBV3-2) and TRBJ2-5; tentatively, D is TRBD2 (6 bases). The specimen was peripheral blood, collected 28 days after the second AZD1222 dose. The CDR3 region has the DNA TGTGCCAGCGGTCCCGGGAGTCTGGAGACCCAGTACTTC. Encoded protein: CASGPGSLETQYF.